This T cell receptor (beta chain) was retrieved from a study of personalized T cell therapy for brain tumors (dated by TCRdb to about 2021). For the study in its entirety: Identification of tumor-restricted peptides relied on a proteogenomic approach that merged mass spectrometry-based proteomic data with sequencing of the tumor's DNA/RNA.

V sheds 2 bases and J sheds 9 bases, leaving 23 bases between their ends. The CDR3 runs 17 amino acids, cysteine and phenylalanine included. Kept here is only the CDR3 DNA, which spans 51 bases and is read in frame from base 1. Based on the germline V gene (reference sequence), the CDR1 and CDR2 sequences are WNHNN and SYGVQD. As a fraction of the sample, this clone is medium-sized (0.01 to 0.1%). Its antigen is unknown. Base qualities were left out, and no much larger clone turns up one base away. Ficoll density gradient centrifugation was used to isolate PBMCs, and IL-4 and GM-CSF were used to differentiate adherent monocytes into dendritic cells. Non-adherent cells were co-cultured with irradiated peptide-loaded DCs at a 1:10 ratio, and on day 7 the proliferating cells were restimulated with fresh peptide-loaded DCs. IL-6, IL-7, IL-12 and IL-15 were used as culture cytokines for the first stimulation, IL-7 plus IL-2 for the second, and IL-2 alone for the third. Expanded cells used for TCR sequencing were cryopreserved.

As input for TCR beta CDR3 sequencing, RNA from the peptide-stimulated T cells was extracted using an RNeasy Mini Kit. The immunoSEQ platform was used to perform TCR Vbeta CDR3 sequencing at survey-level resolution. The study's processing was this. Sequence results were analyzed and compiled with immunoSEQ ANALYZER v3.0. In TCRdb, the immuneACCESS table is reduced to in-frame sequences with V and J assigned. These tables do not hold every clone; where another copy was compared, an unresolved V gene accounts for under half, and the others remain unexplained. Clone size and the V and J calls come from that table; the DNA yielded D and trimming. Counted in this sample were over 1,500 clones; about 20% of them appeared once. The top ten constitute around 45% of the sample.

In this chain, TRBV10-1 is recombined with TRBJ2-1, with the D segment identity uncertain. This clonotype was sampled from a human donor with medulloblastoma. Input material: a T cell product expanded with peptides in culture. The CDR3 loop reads CASSERLTRVSVGEQFF. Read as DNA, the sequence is TGCGCCAGCAGTGAGAGGTTGACAAGGGTCTCAGTAGGTGAGCAGTTCTTC.